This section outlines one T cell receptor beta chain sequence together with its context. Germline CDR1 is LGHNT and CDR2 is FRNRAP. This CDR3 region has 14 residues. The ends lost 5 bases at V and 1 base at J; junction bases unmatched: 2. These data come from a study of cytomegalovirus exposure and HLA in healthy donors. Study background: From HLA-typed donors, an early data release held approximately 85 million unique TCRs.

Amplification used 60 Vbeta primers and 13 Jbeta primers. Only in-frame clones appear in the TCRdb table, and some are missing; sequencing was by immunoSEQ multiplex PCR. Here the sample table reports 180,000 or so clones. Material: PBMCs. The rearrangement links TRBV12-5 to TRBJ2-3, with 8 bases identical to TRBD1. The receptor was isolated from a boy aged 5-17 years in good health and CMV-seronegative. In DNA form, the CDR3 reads TGTGCTAGTGGTCCGGGACAGGGCACAGATACGCAGTATTTT. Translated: CASGPGQGTDTQYF.